The present T cell receptor (beta chain) was sequenced within a study of T cell responses to AZD1222 COVID-19 vaccine (TCRdb year 2021). As for the study more broadly: TCR sequencing was performed for approximately 240 trial participants, of whom around 210 were given two doses of AZD1222 and some 26 were given two doses of MenACWY control vaccine. Enrollment into the trials was organized by age into subgroups of 18-55, 56-69 and 70-plus years, and those subgroups contained roughly 140, 27 and 60 TCR-sequenced participants, respectively.

The study at large found these results: Nearly half of unique spike-specific TCRs reportedly recognized epitopes outside regions mutated in the B.1.351 and B.1.1.7 variants. A significant rise in spike-specific TCR breadth and depth was observed after two AZD1222 doses relative to day 0 and relative to MenACWY recipients. No day 14 peak-response samples were available, so repertoires were characterized only after the peak T cell response. Participants were mostly white British, with more females than males. The authors suggested clonal diversity may have been underestimated. Conclusions about previously exposed vaccinees were limited because only a handful of AZD1222 recipients were SARS-CoV-2 seropositive at baseline. The 56-69-year group was small, and its depth increase did not reach significance, likely because of low power. The vaccine-associated CD4 TCRs covered the entire spike protein, and the dominant responses fell in regions 160-218 and 743-854.

The CDR3 regions of human TCRbeta chains were subjected to immunosequencing. Turning to the authors' computational methods: TCRs in the repertoires were matched against a reference library of SARS-CoV-2-specific TCRs that had been generated with the MIRA antigen-specificity platform. Breadth was defined as the fraction of unique TCRs that were SARS-CoV-2-associated, and depth was defined as the fraction of total T cells that were SARS-CoV-2-associated. Using the MIRA data, each spike-specific TCR was assigned both to the spike region to which the TCR was reactive and to a CD4 or CD8 class. Log10-transformed breadth and depth values were compared by one-way ANOVA with Sidak's multiple comparisons tests. Sourced from immuneACCESS, this table was stored by TCRdb with only in-frame sequences that have V and J called. A share of the clones is absent; for the studies checked, an unresolved V gene accounts for under half, and the remainder has no known explanation. V, J and clone size were drawn from that table, and D and trimming were deduced from the DNA. Across this sample there are roughly 120,000 clones, with roughly 90% seen only once. More than 7% of the sample rests with the top ten.

A word on this clone: This clone's antigen is unknown. No qualities accompany the bases; no much larger clone lies one base away.

The time point label of this sample denotes: about 28 days (+/-7) after the second vaccine dose. AZD1222 recipients given second doses at about 4 weeks or at about 12 weeks were pooled, since spike-specific TCR depth and breadth were not found to differ between the two schedules. Samples from vaccinated people were obtained from the UK trials COV001 and COV002, which included a single-blind randomized controlled phase 2/3 trial of AZD1222 (ChAdOx1 nCoV-19) in healthy adults. For TCRbeta chain sequencing, PBMC samples were collected from trial participants at day 0 and at day 28 after the second dose. The trim is 3 bases for V and 3 bases for J, with a gap of 8 bases between the germline ends. Measured from the cysteine to the phenylalanine, the CDR3 is 13 residues long. The sequence is cut down to CDR3 DNA, 39 bases in frame from base 1.

This clonotype was obtained from an adult who received the AZD1222 COVID-19 vaccine. This chain joins TRBV12-3 or TRBV12-4 to TRBJ1-2; no confident D gene assignment can be made. The sample here was peripheral blood, taken 28 days after the second AZD1222 dose. The sequenced DNA is TGTGCCAGCAGTTTCACCGAGTACTATGGCTACACCTTC. This sequence encodes CASSFTEYYGYTF.